The 18 T cell receptor beta chains below come from one sample, sequenced in a study of CD8 T cells in Susac syndrome. With random hexamers, roughly 0.45 to 1 ug RNA was reverse transcribed. TCRdb used MiXCR to reprocess the immunoSEQ multiplex PCR reads, holding one entry per CDR3 protein. The sample lists approximately 57,000 distinct CDR3 sequences; just under 95% were seen once. Sequencing input: CD8+ T cells from PBMCs. These receptors were obtained from a human donor with Susac syndrome.

The chain uses TRBV9 and TRBJ2-2; D not resolved. The CDR3 covers 12 residues. The germline gives CDR1 SGDLS, CDR2 YYNGEE. Trimming shortened V by 4 bases and J by 6 bases, and 7 bases separated the two germline ends. CDR3 DNA sequence: TGTGCCAGCAGCCCCCCCTCCGGGGAGCTGTTTTTT. Its protein product is CASSPPSGELFF.

The rearrangement links TRBV14 to TRBJ1-2; possible D gene TRBD1, 6 bases. The V end lost 1 base, the J end lost 4 bases, and 13 bases lay between the germline ends. The germline V gene has CDR1 SGHDN and CDR2 FVKESK. The CDR3 length is 15 residues. CDR3 in DNA: TGTGCCAGCAGCCAAGCGGTGGGGGCCGGCTATGGCTACACCTTC. The encoded protein is CASSQAVGAGYGYTF.

V and J are TRBV30 and TRBJ2-1; D is unclear. V was pared by 0 bases and J by 4 bases, with 4 bases between. The germline V gene has CDR1 GTSNPN and CDR2 SVGIG (reference sequence). The length of the CDR3 is 12 residues. The CDR3 loop reads CAWSVGYNEQFF. The CDR3 coding sequence is TGTGCCTGGAGTGTGGGTTACAATGAGCAGTTCTTC.

The genes are TRBV12-5 and TRBJ2-7; D might be TRBD2 (5 bases). CDR3 length: 14 residues. V dropped 6 bases and J dropped 4 bases, with 16 bases sitting between them. The germline CDR1 and CDR2 sequences are LGHNT and FRNRAP. The CDR3 loop reads CASGSHWPGYEQYF. The DNA of the CDR3 is TGTGCTAGTGGGTCACACTGGCCGGGGTACGAGCAGTACTTC. Filled out from reference TRBV12-5 and TRBJ2-7, the complete variable domain reads DARVTQTPRHKVTEMGQEVTMRCQPILGHNTVFWYRQTMMQGLELLAYFRNRAPLDDSGMPKDRFSAEMPDATLATLKIQPSEPRDSAVYFCASGSHWPGYEQYFGPGTRLTVT.

The chain employs TRBV2 and TRBJ1-1; TRBD1 matches at 8 bases. J was trimmed by 0 bases and V by 4 bases; bases with no gene match: 7. Germline CDR1 reads SNHLY; CDR2 reads FYNNEI. The CDR3 sequence is 16 residues long. CDR3 nucleotides: TGTGCCAGCAGTGCCACGGACAGGGTCATGAACACTGAAGCTTTCTTT. Residues: CASSATDRVMNTEAFF.

V gene TRBV28 combines with J gene TRBJ1-2; the match to TRBD1 covers 7 bases. CDR3 length: 11 residues. The trim removed 8 bases at V and 14 bases at J, leaving 11 bases unmatched. In germline, CDR1 is MDHEN, CDR2 SYDVKM. The chain's CDR3 is CASLKRGLQTF. CDR3 coding DNA: TGTGCCAGCCTAAAGAGGGGGCTCCAGACCTTC.

The V and J genes are TRBV2 and TRBJ2-3, with 14 positions matching TRBD2. The germline V gene encodes CDR1 SNHLY and CDR2 FYNNEI. Losses at the gene ends were 3 bases for V and 2 bases for J; bases not matched to a gene: 4. This CDR3 is built from 17 residues. The CDR3 nucleotides read TGTGCCAGCAGTGACTTGACTAGCGGGGGGGCCACAGATACGCAGTATTTT. Its translation: CASSDLTSGGATDTQYF.

This clonotype was counted once. V is TRBV7-9 and J is TRBJ2-2, with D perhaps assigned TRBD1 or TRBD2 (5 bases each). This CDR3 region has 16 residues. In germline, CDR1 is SEHNR, CDR2 FQNEAQ (reference sequence). V lost 5 bases and J lost 1, with 14 bases in between. The CDR3 nucleotides are TGTGCCAGCAGCGCCCGAGGGACGGGGAACACCGGGGAGCTGTTTTTT. Translating it yields CASSARGTGNTGELFF.

In this sample, this clonotype turned up once. The chain combines TRBV27 with TRBJ2-7, with 7 bases identical to TRBD1. Per germline, CDR1 MNHEY and CDR2 SMNVEV (reference sequence). The J segment lost 1 base and the V segment lost 8 bases, leaving 5 bases of the junction unmatched. The CDR3 runs 13 residues. CDR3 nucleotide sequence: TGTGCCAGCGGGGACAGAACTTCCTACGAGCAGTACTTC. Its protein is CASGDRTSYEQYF.

The chain couples TRBV30 to TRBJ1-2; the match to TRBD1 covers 7 bases. Germline V gene sequence: CDR1 GTSNPN, CDR2 SVGIG (reference sequence). The J segment lost 8 bases and the V segment lost 2 bases, leaving 17 bases of the junction unmatched. This CDR3 comprises 16 residues. CDR3 nucleotide sequence: TGTGCCTGGAGTTTTGGGGACAGCCAGCTCTCCGGGGGCTACACCTTC. It is translated as CAWSFGDSQLSGGYTF.

This chain's CDR3 is CSARVNSLRGEQFF. The CDR3 DNA follows: TGCAGTGCTAGAGTGAACAGTCTGAGGGGTGAGCAGTTCTTC. The rearrangement joins TRBV20-1 to TRBJ2-1, with D possibly called TRBD1 or TRBD2 (5 bases each). This CDR3 comprises 14 residues. Trimming shortened V by 1 base and J by 9 bases, and 16 bases separated the two germline ends. Germline-derived CDR1 and CDR2 are DFQATT and SNEGSKA (reference sequence).

This chain joins TRBV20-1 and TRBJ2-7; a weak D match, TRBD1 (6 bases). CDR3 size: 12 residues. The germline CDR1 and CDR2 sequences are DFQATT and SNEGSKA (reference sequence). V was shortened by 3 bases and J by 6 bases, with 12 bases between the two germline ends. The CDR3 DNA is TGCAGTGCTAGCTGGGGGCCGGGCGAGCAGTACTTC. Amino acids: CSASWGPGEQYF.

J is TRBJ2-5 and V is TRBV29-1; TRBD2 agrees at 11 bases. The CDR3 has 15 residues. The germline V gene encodes CDR1 SQVTM and CDR2 ANQGSEA. J gave up 5 bases and V 3 bases, and 8 bases lay outside the gene matches. CDR3 region: CSVDGTSGSWETQYF. The CDR3 nucleotides are TGCAGCGTTGACGGGACTAGCGGTAGTTGGGAGACCCAGTACTTC.

The V gene is TRBV15, the J gene TRBJ2-1; TRBD1 matches 10 bases. Per germline, CDR1 LNHNV and CDR2 YYDKDF (reference sequence). The V segment lost 2 bases and the J segment 7 bases; nucleotides outside the gene matches: 14. This CDR3 comprises 18 residues. The CDR3 DNA is TGTGCCACCAGCAGAAGCACCGCCATGACAGGGGGCGGGAATGAGCAGTTCTTC. It codes for CATSRSTAMTGGGNEQFF. Using reference TRBV15 and TRBJ2-1 for the parts outside the CDR3, the full variable domain is DAMVIQNPRYQVTQFGKPVTLSCSQTLNHNVMYWYQQKSSQAPKLLFHYYDKDFNNEADTPDNFQSRRPNTSFCFLDIRSPGLGDTAMYLCATSRSTAMTGGGNEQFFGPGTRLTVL.

The V gene is TRBV20-1, the J gene TRBJ1-2; D ambiguous. V gave up 4 bases and J gave up 3 bases, with 9 bases separating them. Germline CDR1 DFQATT, CDR2 SNEGSKA (reference sequence). The CDR3 runs 12 residues. CDR3 in DNA: TGCAGTGCTATTACAAGAGACTATGGCTACACCTTC. It is translated as CSAITRDYGYTF.

V and J are TRBV28 and TRBJ2-1; weak D call: TRBD1 (5 bases). Per germline, CDR1 MDHEN and CDR2 SYDVKM. V was trimmed by 6 bases and J by 1 base, leaving 10 bases between them. This CDR3 comprises 14 residues. Written as DNA, the CDR3 is TGTGCCAGCAGGAGGACACTTTCCTACAATGAGCAGTTCTTC. Its protein product is CASRRTLSYNEQFF.

The chain links TRBV7-3 to TRBJ1-6; D is undetermined. Germline-derived CDR1 and CDR2 are SGHTA and FQGTGA. The CDR3 contains 13 residues. V was clipped by 2 bases and J by 7 bases, with 6 bases between them. The CDR3 region is CASSLGINSPLHF. CDR3 DNA sequence: TGTGCCAGCAGCTTAGGGATCAATTCACCCCTCCACTTT.

The chain is built from TRBV5-1 and TRBJ1-1; 8 bases map to TRBD1. This CDR3 has 17 amino acids. Trimming cost V 3 bases and J 0 bases; bases outside gene matches: 10. Germline CDR1 SGHRS, CDR2 YFSETQ. Here the CDR3 DNA reads TGCGCCAGCAGCTACGAGACAGGGGCGATATTGAACACTGAAGCTTTCTTT. Protein product: CASSYETGAILNTEAFF.